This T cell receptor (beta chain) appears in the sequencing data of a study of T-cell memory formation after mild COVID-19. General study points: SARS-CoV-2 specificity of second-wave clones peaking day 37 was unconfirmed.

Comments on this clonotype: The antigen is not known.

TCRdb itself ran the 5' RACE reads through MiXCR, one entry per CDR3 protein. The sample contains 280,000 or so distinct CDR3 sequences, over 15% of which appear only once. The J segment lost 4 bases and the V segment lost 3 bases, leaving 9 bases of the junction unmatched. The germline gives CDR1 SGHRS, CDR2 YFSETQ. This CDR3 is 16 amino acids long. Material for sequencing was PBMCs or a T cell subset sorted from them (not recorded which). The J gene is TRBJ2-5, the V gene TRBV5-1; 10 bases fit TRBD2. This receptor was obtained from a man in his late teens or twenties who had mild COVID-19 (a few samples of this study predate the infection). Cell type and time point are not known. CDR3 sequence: CASSSSPSGGGETQYF. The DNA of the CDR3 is TGCGCCAGCAGCTCAAGCCCTAGCGGGGGCGGAGAGACCCAGTACTTC.